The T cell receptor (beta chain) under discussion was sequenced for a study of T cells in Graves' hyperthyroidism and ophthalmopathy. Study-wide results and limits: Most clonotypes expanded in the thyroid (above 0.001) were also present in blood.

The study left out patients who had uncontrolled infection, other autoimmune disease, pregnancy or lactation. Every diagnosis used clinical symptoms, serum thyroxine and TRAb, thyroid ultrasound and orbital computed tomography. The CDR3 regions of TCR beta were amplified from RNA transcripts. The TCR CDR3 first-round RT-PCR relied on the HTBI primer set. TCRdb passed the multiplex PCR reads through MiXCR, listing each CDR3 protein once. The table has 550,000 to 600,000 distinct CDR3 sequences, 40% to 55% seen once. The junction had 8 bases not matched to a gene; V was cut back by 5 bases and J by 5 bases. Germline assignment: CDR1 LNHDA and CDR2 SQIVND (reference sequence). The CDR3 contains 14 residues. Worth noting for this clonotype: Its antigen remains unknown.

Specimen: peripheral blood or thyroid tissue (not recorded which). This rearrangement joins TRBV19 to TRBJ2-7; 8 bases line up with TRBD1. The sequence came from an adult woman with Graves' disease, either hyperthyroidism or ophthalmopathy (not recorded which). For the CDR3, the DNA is TGTGCCAGTAGTCGACAGGGGCTCCCCCACGAGCAGTACTTC. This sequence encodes CASSRQGLPHEQYF.